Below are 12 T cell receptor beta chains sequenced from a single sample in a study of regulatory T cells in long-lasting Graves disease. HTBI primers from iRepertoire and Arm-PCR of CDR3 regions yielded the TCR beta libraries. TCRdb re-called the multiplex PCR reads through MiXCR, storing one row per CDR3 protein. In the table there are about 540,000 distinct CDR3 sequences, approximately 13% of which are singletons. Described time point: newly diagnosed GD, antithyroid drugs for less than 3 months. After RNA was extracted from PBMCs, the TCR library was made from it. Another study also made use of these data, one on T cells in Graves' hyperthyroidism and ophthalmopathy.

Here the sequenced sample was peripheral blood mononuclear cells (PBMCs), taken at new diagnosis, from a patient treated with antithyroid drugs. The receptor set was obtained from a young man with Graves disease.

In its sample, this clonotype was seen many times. The CDR3 DNA reads as TGTGCCAGCAGCCTGTTGGGTGGGACTAGCGGGAGTTTTAACAATGAGCAGTTCTTC. Amino acids: CASSLLGGTSGSFNNEQFF. The rearrangement links TRBV11-1 to TRBJ2-1; 14 positions agree with TRBD2. Germline CDR1 is SGHAT and CDR2 is FQDESV (reference sequence). The CDR3 consists of 19 residues. The V gene end was trimmed by 5 bases and the J gene end by 5 bases; junction bases not matched to a gene: 14. The whole variable domain, filled in from reference TRBV11-1 and TRBJ2-1, reads EAEVAQSPRYKITEKSQAVAFWCDPISGHATLYWYRQILGQGPELLVQFQDESVVDDSQLPKDRFSAERLKGVDSTLKIQPAELGDSAMYLCASSLLGGTSGSFNNEQFFGPGTRLTVL.

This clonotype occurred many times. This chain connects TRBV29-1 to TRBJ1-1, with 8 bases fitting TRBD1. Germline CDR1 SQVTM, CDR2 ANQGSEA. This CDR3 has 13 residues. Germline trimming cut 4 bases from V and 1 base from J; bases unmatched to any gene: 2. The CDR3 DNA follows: TGCAGCGTTGCGGGACAGGAGAACACTGAAGCTTTCTTT. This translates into CSVAGQENTEAFF.

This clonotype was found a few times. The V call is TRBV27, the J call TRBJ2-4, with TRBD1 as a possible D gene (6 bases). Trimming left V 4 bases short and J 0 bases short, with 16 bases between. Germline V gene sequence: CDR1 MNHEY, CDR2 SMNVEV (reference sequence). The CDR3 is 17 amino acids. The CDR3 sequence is CASSSLGTPIAKNIQYF. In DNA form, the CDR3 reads TGTGCCAGCAGTTCCCTGGGGACACCTATAGCCAAAAACATTCAGTACTTC.

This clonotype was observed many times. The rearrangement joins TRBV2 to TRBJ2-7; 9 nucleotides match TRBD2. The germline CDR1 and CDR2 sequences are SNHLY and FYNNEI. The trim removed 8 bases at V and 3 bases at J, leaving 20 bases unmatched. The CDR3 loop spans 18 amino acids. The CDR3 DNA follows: TGTGCCAGCGCCCCGGGGCAGGGGGTTAGCGGGAGCTTCTACGAGCAGTACTTC. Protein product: CASAPGQGVSGSFYEQYF.

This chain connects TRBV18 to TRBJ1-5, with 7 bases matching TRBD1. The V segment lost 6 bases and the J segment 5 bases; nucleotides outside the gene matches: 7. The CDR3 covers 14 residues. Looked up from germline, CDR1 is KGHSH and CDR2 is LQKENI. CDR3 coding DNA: TGTGCCAGCTCTACCCGACAGGGTCATCAGCCCCAGCATTTT. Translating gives CASSTRQGHQPQHF.

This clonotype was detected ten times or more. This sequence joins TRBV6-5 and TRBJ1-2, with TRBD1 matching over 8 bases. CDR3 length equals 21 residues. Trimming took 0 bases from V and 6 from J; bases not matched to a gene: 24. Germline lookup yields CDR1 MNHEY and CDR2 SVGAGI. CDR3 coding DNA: TGTGCCAGCAGTTACTCCCAGACACTCCTGAAGTGGGGACAGGCGGAGGATGGCTACACCTTC. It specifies CASSYSQTLLKWGQAEDGYTF.

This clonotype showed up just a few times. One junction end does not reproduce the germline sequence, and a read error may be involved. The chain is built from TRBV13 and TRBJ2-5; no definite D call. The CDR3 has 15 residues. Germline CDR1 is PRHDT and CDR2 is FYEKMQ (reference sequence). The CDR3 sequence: CASSQDLRGEETQYF. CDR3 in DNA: TGCGCCAGCAGCCAAGATCTGAGAGGAGAAGAGACCCAGTACTTC. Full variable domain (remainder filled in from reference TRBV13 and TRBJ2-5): AAGVIQSPRHLIKEKRETATLKCYPIPRHDTVYWYQQGPGQDPQFLISFYEKMQSDKGSIPDRFSAQQFSDYHSELNMSSLELGDSALYFCASSQDLRGEETQYFGPGTRLLVL.

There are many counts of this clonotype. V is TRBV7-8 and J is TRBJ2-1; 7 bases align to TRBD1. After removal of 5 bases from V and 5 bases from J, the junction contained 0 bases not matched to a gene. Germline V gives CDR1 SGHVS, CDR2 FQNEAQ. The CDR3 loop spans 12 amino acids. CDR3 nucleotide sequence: TGTGCCAGCAGCAGGGGGCACAATGAGCAGTTCTTC. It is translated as CASSRGHNEQFF.

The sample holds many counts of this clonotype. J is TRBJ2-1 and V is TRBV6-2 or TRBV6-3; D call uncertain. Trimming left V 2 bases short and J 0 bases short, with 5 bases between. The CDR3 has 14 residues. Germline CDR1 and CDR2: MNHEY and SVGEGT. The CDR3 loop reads CASSYRSSYNEQFF. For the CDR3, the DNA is TGTGCCAGCAGTTACAGATCCTCCTACAATGAGCAGTTCTTC.

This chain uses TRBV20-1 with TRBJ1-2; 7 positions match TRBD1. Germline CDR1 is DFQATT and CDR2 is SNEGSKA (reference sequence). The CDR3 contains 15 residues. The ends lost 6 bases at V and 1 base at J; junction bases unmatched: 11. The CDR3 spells CSAPSWTGGNYGYTF. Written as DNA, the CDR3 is TGCAGTGCCCCTTCTTGGACAGGCGGTAACTATGGCTACACCTTC.

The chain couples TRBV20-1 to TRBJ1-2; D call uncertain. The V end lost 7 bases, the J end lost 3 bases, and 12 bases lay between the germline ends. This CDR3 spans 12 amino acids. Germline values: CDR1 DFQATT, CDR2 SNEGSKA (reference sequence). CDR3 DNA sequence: TGCAGTGTAGCAGGAGGGCACTATGGCTACACCTTC. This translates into CSVAGGHYGYTF.

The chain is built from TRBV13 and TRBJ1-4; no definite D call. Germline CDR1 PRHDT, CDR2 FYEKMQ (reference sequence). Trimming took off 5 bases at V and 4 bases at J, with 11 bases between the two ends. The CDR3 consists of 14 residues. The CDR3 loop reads CASSLGRNNEKLFF. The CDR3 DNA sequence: TGTGCCAGCAGCCTGGGCAGAAATAATGAAAAACTGTTTTTT.